This passage covers 24 T cell receptor beta chains from one sample sequenced in a study of shared clonotypes between healthy human individuals. This table comes from immunoSEQ multiplex PCR, and its TCRdb copy is limited to in-frame clones, with some not included. The sample shows roughly 1,600,000 clones, approximately 98.5% of them seen only once. Sequenced: naive CD4+ T cells sorted from blood. Subset denoted: CD45RA+ positively selected. The origin of the receptors is a man aged 30 to 39 in good health.

The chain has TRBV5-1 and TRBJ1-1; TRBD1 matches at 12 bases. Germline CDR1 and CDR2: SGHRS and YFSETQ. V dropped 0 bases and J dropped 11; count of bases not matched to a gene: 5. This CDR3 is 14 amino acids long. The CDR3 protein is CASSLGDRGRPAFF. CDR3 nucleotide sequence: TGCGCCAGCAGCTTGGGGGACAGGGGGCGCCCGGCTTTCTTT.

The CDR3 bases are TGTGCCAGCAGTTTTGCAGGGGGCGGAACTGAAGCTTTCTTT. Amino acids: CASSFAGGGTEAFF. The gene calls are TRBV28 and TRBJ1-1, with TRBD1 matching over 8 bases. V shed 3 bases and J 5 bases; nucleotides not matched to a gene: 5. In germline, CDR1 is MDHEN, CDR2 SYDVKM. This CDR3 has 14 residues.

The J gene is TRBJ1-1, the V gene TRBV19, with D uncertain. Trimming left V 7 bases short and J 0 bases short, with 3 bases between. The CDR3 is made up of 11 amino acids. Germline V gives CDR1 LNHDA, CDR2 SQIVND (reference sequence). The CDR3 here is CASTMNTEAFF. The CDR3 DNA reads as TGTGCCAGTACCATGAACACTGAAGCTTTCTTT.

The chain recombines TRBV5-4 with TRBJ2-7; 13 nucleotides agree with TRBD2. V gave up 6 bases and J gave up 0 bases; unmatched junction bases: 3. CDR1 and CDR2 from the germline V gene are SGHNT and YYREEE (reference sequence). The CDR3 runs 15 residues. CDR3 bases: TGTGCCAGCAAACTAGCGGGAGGGAACTCCTACGAGCAGTACTTC. It yields the protein CASKLAGGNSYEQYF.

The chain couples TRBV27 to TRBJ2-7; 9 nucleotides line up with TRBD1. Trimming took 5 bases from V and 1 from J; bases not matched to a gene: 12. CDR3 length equals 17 residues. CDR1 and CDR2 (germline): MNHEY, SMNVEV (reference sequence). The CDR3 bases are TGTGCCAGCAGTCCTATAACCGGGACAGGGTCATCCTACGAGCAGTACTTC. Protein sequence: CASSPITGTGSSYEQYF.

V usage is TRBV5-1 and J usage is TRBJ2-2; 12 positions match TRBD2. There are 17 residues in the CDR3. V lost 2 bases and J lost 0; bases outside the gene matches: 2. CDR1 SGHRS and CDR2 YFSETQ come from the germline V gene. The CDR3 DNA is TGCGCCAGCAGCTTTGCTAGCGGGAGGGCGAACACCGGGGAGCTGTTTTTT. Protein product: CASSFASGRANTGELFF.

This rearrangement joins TRBV28 to TRBJ2-6, with D unclear. Germline assignment: CDR1 MDHEN and CDR2 SYDVKM. This CDR3 spans 12 amino acids. CDR3 coding DNA: TGTGCGACTGGCTCTGGGGCCAACGTCCTGACTTTC. As protein: CATGSGANVLTF.

V usage is TRBV9 and J usage is TRBJ2-7; 7 nucleotides match TRBD1. Germline V lookup: CDR1 SGDLS, CDR2 YYNGEE. This CDR3 spans 15 amino acids. V dropped 0 bases and J dropped 5; count of bases not matched to a gene: 8. The CDR3 DNA is TGTGCCAGCAGCGTAGCTACGACAGGGACCCACGAGCAGTACTTC. It specifies CASSVATTGTHEQYF.

This chain links TRBV28 with TRBJ2-2; the match to TRBD1 covers 8 bases. Germline V gene lookup returns CDR1 MDHEN and CDR2 SYDVKM. Trimming at V came to 3 bases and at J to 5 bases, leaving 8 bases not matched to a gene. The CDR3 has 16 amino acids. The CDR3 DNA reads TGTGCCAGCAGTTTTTCTCAGGGGGCTTCGACCGGGGAGCTGTTTTTT. Amino acids: CASSFSQGASTGELFF.

The rearrangement uses TRBV18 and TRBJ2-5; 7 bases fit TRBD1. Germline CDR1 is KGHSH and CDR2 is LQKENI. The V gene end was trimmed by 5 bases and the J gene end by 5 bases; junction bases not matched to a gene: 11. The CDR3 totals 15 residues. The CDR3 region is CASSFPTGPAETQYF. For the CDR3, the DNA is TGTGCCAGCTCATTTCCGACAGGGCCCGCGGAGACCCAGTACTTC.

The chain combines TRBV7-9 with TRBJ2-7; TRBD1 is a possible D gene (6 bases). Germline V lookup: CDR1 SEHNR, CDR2 FQNEAQ (reference sequence). This CDR3 is 14 amino acids long. V was shortened by 8 bases and J by 0 bases, with 14 bases between the two germline ends. The CDR3 sequence: CASSGTSTSYEQYF. The CDR3 nucleotides read TGTGCCAGCTCGGGGACATCTACCTCCTACGAGCAGTACTTC. Supplemented by reference TRBV7-9 and TRBJ2-7, the full variable domain reads DTGVSQNPRHKITKRGQNVTFRCDPISEHNRLYWYRQTLGQGPEFLTYFQNEAQLEKSRLLSDRFSAERPKGSFSTLEIQRTEQGDSAMYLCASSGTSTSYEQYFGPGTRLTVT.

This chain uses TRBV6-5 with TRBJ2-5; D tentatively fits TRBD1 or TRBD2 (6 bases each). V was pared by 8 bases and J by 3 bases, with 16 bases between. CDR1 and CDR2 from the germline V gene are MNHEY and SVGAGI. This CDR3 is built from 14 residues. As DNA, the CDR3 is TGTGCCAGCGCTTATGGGGGGCCCAAAGAGACCCAGTACTTC. It translates to CASAYGGPKETQYF.

This clone was recorded once. CDR3 bases: TGTGCCAGCAGCTTAGAGTTGGGGCAGCCCCAGCATTTT. Its translation is CASSLELGQPQHF. The chain joins TRBV11-2 to TRBJ1-5; D uncertain. The ends were cut back, 0 bases at V and 7 bases at J, with 7 bases in the middle. From germline, CDR1 is SGHAT and CDR2 FQNNGV. The length of the CDR3 is 13 residues.

The gene calls are TRBV28 and TRBJ1-2; D unresolved. Germline-derived CDR1 and CDR2 are MDHEN and SYDVKM. The CDR3 is 13 residues long. Trimming cost V 1 base and J 8 bases, with 11 bases left between them. The CDR3 DNA reads TGTGCCAGCAGTTTATTGGCCGGATGGGGCTACACCTTC. It yields the protein CASSLLAGWGYTF.

The chain carries TRBV29-1 and TRBJ2-7; a possible D gene is TRBD1 (5 bases). V was shortened by 4 bases and J by 4 bases, with 14 bases between the two germline ends. Per the germline V gene, CDR1 is SQVTM and CDR2 is ANQGSEA. This CDR3 has 13 residues. In DNA form, the CDR3 reads TGCAGCGTTGGTCCAGTTCAGGGATACGAGCAGTACTTC. Translating it yields CSVGPVQGYEQYF.

The chain is built from TRBV5-1 and TRBJ2-7; D unclear. This CDR3 has 14 residues. The V end was cut by 2 bases, the J end by 2 bases, with 11 bases between. Germline loops: CDR1 SGHRS, CDR2 YFSETQ. The CDR3 region has the DNA TGCGCCAGCAGCTTTACTACAGACACCTACGAGCAGTACTTC. Translated, it gives CASSFTTDTYEQYF.

Details on this clone: The sample contains more than one DNA sequence encoding this CDR3. The gene calls are TRBV18 and TRBJ2-5; TRBD2 matches 10 bases. Per the germline V gene, CDR1 is KGHSH and CDR2 is LQKENI. V gave up 6 bases and J gave up 3 bases; unmatched junction bases: 4. This CDR3 contains 14 residues. CDR3 bases: TGTGCCAGCTCGCTAGCGGGAGTAGAAGAGACCCAGTACTTC. Its protein product is CASSLAGVEETQYF.

This clone occurred once. The rearrangement uses TRBV5-4 and TRBJ1-3; no firm D call. V was cut by 2 bases and J by 0 bases, with 15 bases left in between. The CDR3 has 17 amino acids. Germline-derived CDR1 and CDR2 are SGHNT and YYREEE (reference sequence). The CDR3 region has the DNA TGTGCCAGCAGCTTTGATCCGGGCGTCCCCTCTGGAAACACCATATATTTT. It is translated as CASSFDPGVPSGNTIYF.

The chain employs TRBV2 and TRBJ2-1, with TRBD1 matching 9 bases. Germline trimming cut 5 bases from V and 5 bases from J; bases unmatched to any gene: 7. Germline V CDR1 and CDR2: SNHLY, FYNNEI. This CDR3 has 15 residues. The CDR3 nucleotides are TGTGCCAGCAGTTACAGGGGGCCTTGGGACAATGAGCAGTTCTTC. It yields the protein CASSYRGPWDNEQFF.

This chain connects TRBV5-8 to TRBJ2-3; D is possibly TRBD2 (7 bases). Trimming took 9 bases from V and 0 from J, leaving 17 bases between them. The germline CDR1 and CDR2 sequences are SGHTS and YDEGEE. CDR3 length: 15 amino acids. CDR3 loop: CATWGGSTSTDTQYF. Here the CDR3 DNA reads TGTGCCACCTGGGGGGGCAGCACTAGCACAGATACGCAGTATTTT.

The rearrangement uses TRBV27 and TRBJ2-7; 7 bases line up with TRBD2. From germline, CDR1 is MNHEY and CDR2 SMNVEV (reference sequence). With V trimmed by 4 bases and J by 6 bases, 15 bases remained unmatched. The CDR3 sequence is 16 residues long. The CDR3 DNA follows: TGTGCCAGCAGTTCAAAGCTCCTAGCGGTAGTTAGCGAGCAGTACTTC. Protein product: CASSSKLLAVVSEQYF.

This clone was detected only once. The J gene is TRBJ2-1, the V gene TRBV2; 8 nucleotides align to TRBD2. Germline V gene lookup returns CDR1 SNHLY and CDR2 FYNNEI. The length of the CDR3 is 14 residues. The trim removed 8 bases at V and 4 bases at J, leaving 7 bases unmatched. The CDR3, as DNA: TGTGCCAGCGCCCGGGAGGGGGGATACAATGAGCAGTTCTTC. Its protein is CASAREGGYNEQFF.

The chain has TRBV9 and TRBJ1-1; D might be TRBD1 (5 bases). The CDR3 contains 17 residues. Germline V gene sequence: CDR1 SGDLS, CDR2 YYNGEE. V shed 3 bases and J shed 3 bases, with 21 bases lying between them. As DNA, the CDR3 is TGTGCCAGCAGCGGGAGGGGAAACTCTCCTTGGGACACTGAAGCTTTCTTT. Amino acid sequence: CASSGRGNSPWDTEAFF.

V gene TRBV7-2 combines with J gene TRBJ1-3; 10 bases match TRBD1. J lost 1 base, V lost 5 bases, and 11 bases had no gene match. The CDR3 runs 18 residues. CDR1 and CDR2 from the germline V gene are SGHTA and FQGNSA. This chain's CDR3 is CASSTFRQGAKSGNTIYF. The CDR3 region has the DNA TGTGCCAGCAGCACATTCAGACAGGGGGCGAAGTCTGGAAACACCATATATTTT.